A single sample is the source of the 10 T cell receptor beta chains below, sequenced in a study of cytomegalovirus exposure and HLA in healthy donors. Libraries were prepared by immunoSEQ multiplex PCR; TCRdb keeps only in-frame clonotypes and omits some of them. Of 100,000 to 150,000 clones in the sample, more than 70% were seen once. Specimen: PBMCs. The source of these receptors is a man between 25 and 39 years old in good health and CMV-seronegative.

The chain couples TRBV6-1 to TRBJ2-4, with D possibly being TRBD2 (5 bases). Trimming removed 6 bases from V and 10 bases from J, with 10 bases in between. The germline V gene encodes CDR1 MNHNS and CDR2 SASEGT. The CDR3 length is 11 residues. The CDR3 is CASRLEGIQYF. CDR3 DNA: TGTGCCAGCAGACTAGAGGGTATTCAGTACTTC.

The chain combines TRBV15 with TRBJ2-3; 7 bases fit TRBD2. Germline V CDR1 and CDR2: LNHNV, YYDKDF (reference sequence). The CDR3 length is 14 residues. Trimming took 1 base from V and 6 from J; bases not matched to a gene: 4. The CDR3 loop is CATSRAGGMDTQYF. Written as DNA, the CDR3 is TGTGCCACCAGCAGAGCGGGAGGTATGGATACGCAGTATTTT.

The CDR3 loop is CASSPGTPGGYEQFF. CDR3 DNA: TGTGCCAGCAGCCCCGGGACTCCTGGGGGGTATGAGCAGTTCTTC. The chain has TRBV11-2 and TRBJ2-1, with D perhaps TRBD2 (6 bases). Looked up from germline, CDR1 is SGHAT and CDR2 is FQNNGV. The length of the CDR3 is 15 residues. V dropped 5 bases and J dropped 8 bases, with 19 bases sitting between them.

The gene calls are TRBV9 and TRBJ1-5; D unclear. CDR1 is SGDLS and CDR2 is YYNGEE in the germline V gene. Trimming took 2 bases from V and 1 from J, leaving 10 bases between them. CDR3 size: 15 residues. CDR3 amino acids: CASSVSGQSNQPQHF. The CDR3 nucleotides are TGTGCCAGCAGCGTGAGTGGGCAGAGCAATCAGCCCCAGCATTTT.

V and J are TRBV11-3 and TRBJ2-2; a possible D gene is TRBD1 (6 bases). The V end lost 6 bases, the J end lost 4 bases, and 9 bases lay between the germline ends. Germline CDR1 reads SGHNT; CDR2 reads YENEEA. CDR3 length equals 13 residues. In nucleotides, the CDR3 is TGTGCCAGCAGGTCGGACAGCACCGGGGAGCTGTTTTTT. This gives the protein CASRSDSTGELFF.

V is TRBV5-1 and J is TRBJ2-5; possible D gene TRBD2, 6 bases. The germline gives CDR1 SGHRS, CDR2 YFSETQ. This CDR3 contains 15 residues. Trimming left V 1 base short and J 2 bases short, with 12 bases between. The chain's CDR3 is CASSLLSGPQETQYF. The DNA of the CDR3 is TGCGCCAGCAGCTTGTTGAGCGGGCCTCAAGAGACCCAGTACTTC.

This clone is a singleton in its sample. The genes are TRBV18 and TRBJ1-5; 7 bases match TRBD1. The CDR3 totals 15 residues. J was trimmed by 2 bases and V by 4 bases; bases with no gene match: 5. Germline CDR1 KGHSH, CDR2 LQKENI. In DNA, the CDR3 is TGTGCCAGCTCACGGCTCCAGGGGGGCAATCAGCCCCAGCATTTT. Its translation: CASSRLQGGNQPQHF. Looking up the rest from reference TRBV18 and TRBJ1-5 gives the full variable domain: NAGVMQNPRHLVRRRGQEARLRCSPMKGHSHVYWYRQLPEEGLKFMVYLQKENIIDESGMPKERFSAEFPKEGPSILRIQQVVRGDSAAYFCASSRLQGGNQPQHFGDGTRLSIL.

The CDR3 loop reads CSATGGADEAFF. The DNA for the CDR3 is TGCAGCGCTACAGGGGGCGCCGATGAAGCTTTCTTT. The chain employs TRBV29-1 and TRBJ1-1, with 9 bases aligning to TRBD1. V shed 7 bases and J 7 bases; nucleotides not matched to a gene: 7. CDR3 length: 12 residues. The germline V gene has CDR1 SQVTM and CDR2 ANQGSEA. Full variable domain (remainder filled in from reference TRBV29-1 and TRBJ1-1): SAVISQKPSRDICQRGTSLTIQCQVDSQVTMMFWYRQQPGQSLTLIATANQGSEATYESGFVIDKFPISRPNLTFSTLTVSNMSPEDSSIYLCSATGGADEAFFGQGTRLTVV.

This clone was observed once. In DNA form, the CDR3 reads TGTGCCAGCAGTGCAGGGGGAAGTGGCTCCTACGAGCAGTACTTC. It codes for CASSAGGSGSYEQYF. The V call is TRBV6-5, the J call TRBJ2-7, with TRBD1 identical over 7 bases. After removal of 5 bases from V and 0 bases from J, the junction contained 7 bases not matched to a gene. Germline lookup yields CDR1 MNHEY and CDR2 SVGAGI. The CDR3 contains 15 residues.

The J gene is TRBJ1-5, the V gene TRBV30; 7 bases fit TRBD1. The CDR3 length is 15 residues. Germline CDR1 and CDR2: GTSNPN and SVGIG (reference sequence). J was trimmed by 4 bases and V by 3 bases; bases with no gene match: 9. The CDR3 DNA reads as TGTGCCTGGAGAAAGAGGACAGGAGGGAATCAGCCCCAGCATTTT. Amino acid sequence: CAWRKRTGGNQPQHF.